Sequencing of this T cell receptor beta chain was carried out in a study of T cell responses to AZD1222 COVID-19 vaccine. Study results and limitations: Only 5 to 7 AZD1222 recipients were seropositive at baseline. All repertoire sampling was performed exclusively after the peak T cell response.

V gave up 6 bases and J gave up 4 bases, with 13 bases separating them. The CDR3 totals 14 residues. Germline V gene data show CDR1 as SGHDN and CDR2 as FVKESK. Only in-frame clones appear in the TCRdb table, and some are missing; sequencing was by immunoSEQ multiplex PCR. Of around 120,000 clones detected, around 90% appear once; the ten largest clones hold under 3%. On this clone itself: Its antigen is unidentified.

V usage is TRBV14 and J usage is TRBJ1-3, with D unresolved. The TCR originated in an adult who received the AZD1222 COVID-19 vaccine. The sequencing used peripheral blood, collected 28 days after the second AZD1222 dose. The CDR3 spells CASRAGNYGNTIYF. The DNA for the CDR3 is TGTGCCAGCAGGGCCGGGAACTACGGAAACACCATATATTTT.